This is a list of T cell receptor beta chains from one sample in a study of blood T cell repertoires in COVID-19. The repertoire was sequenced with immunoSEQ multiplex PCR; TCRdb's copy has only in-frame clones and lacks some. The sample contains some 180,000 clones, roughly 76% of which appear only once. The sequencing input was peripheral blood. Receptors originate from a woman aged 40 to 50 with COVID-19, enrolled during active disease. Both conserved end residues are part of each CDR3. Expanded clones get a size class; other rows say once, few or many, or leave the size out.

CDR3: CASSEGAGGAVETQYF; V: TRBV5-1; size: -; J: TRBJ2-5
CDR3: CASRSEGLTDTQYF; V: TRBV27; size: -; J: TRBJ2-3
CDR3: CASSQDLSNYGYTF; V: TRBV3-1/TRBV3-2; size: few; J: TRBJ1-2
CDR3: CSASLQGSYGYTF; V: TRBV29-1; size: once; J: TRBJ1-2
CDR3: CASSQDYQINNEQFF; V: TRBV9; size: -; J: TRBJ2-1
CDR3: CASSLQGGAGETQYF; V: TRBV11-2; size: once; J: TRBJ2-5
CDR3: CASALVAGVRRDEQFF; V: TRBV27; size: -; J: TRBJ2-1
CDR3: CASRRQGGSNQPQHF; V: TRBV6-5; size: -; J: TRBJ1-5
CDR3: CASKSTGGWTEAFF; V: TRBV27; size: few; J: TRBJ1-1
CDR3: CASSLYGRSSGNTIYF; V: TRBV5-6; size: -; J: TRBJ1-3
CDR3: CASSRFQSGQPQHF; V: TRBV2; size: -; J: TRBJ1-5
CDR3: CASSPPSVGETQYF; V: TRBV13; size: -; J: TRBJ2-5
CDR3: CASSLVRVGDEQYF; V: TRBV5-1; size: -; J: TRBJ2-7
CDR3: CASSLRDRDGYTF; V: TRBV9; size: few; J: TRBJ1-2
CDR3: CATSRDSRGRGQETQYF; V: TRBV15; size: -; J: TRBJ2-5
CDR3: CASSHYNEQFF; V: TRBV11-2; size: -; J: TRBJ2-1
CDR3: CASSRPGLVGFANTGELFF; V: TRBV28; size: -; J: TRBJ2-2
CDR3: CASSPRPDRGAEAFF; V: TRBV3-1/TRBV3-2; size: -; J: TRBJ1-1
CDR3: CASSGASYGEETQYF; V: TRBV2; size: -; J: TRBJ2-5
CDR3: CASSASGQSNQPQHF; V: TRBV11-2; size: -; J: TRBJ1-5
CDR3: CASSPRGGGNYGYTF; V: TRBV7-2; size: -; J: TRBJ1-2
CDR3: CASSLDLKLTDTQYF; V: TRBV5-4; size: -; J: TRBJ2-3
CDR3: CASSHRTGLNTGELFF; V: TRBV5-6; size: -; J: TRBJ2-2
CDR3: CASSIGATYEQYF; V: TRBV19; size: -; J: TRBJ2-7
CDR3: CSVPGTGTDTQYF; V: TRBV29-1; size: few; J: TRBJ2-3
CDR3: CASSFGDTQYF; V: TRBV12-3/TRBV12-4; size: -; J: TRBJ2-3
CDR3: CSVEGGTGNYEQYF; V: TRBV29-1; size: few; J: TRBJ2-7
CDR3: CASSLEPSSNQPQHF; V: TRBV5-4; size: once; J: TRBJ1-5
CDR3: CASSLGTGLNTGELFF; V: TRBV28; size: -; J: TRBJ2-2
CDR3: CASSSRPGQYF; V: TRBV28; size: -; J: TRBJ2-3
CDR3: CASSELIWVNVRTGNTIYF; V: TRBV6-1; size: -; J: TRBJ1-3
CDR3: CAWSLTGTVDIQYF; V: TRBV30; size: -; J: TRBJ2-4
CDR3: CAWTRGNTEAFF; V: TRBV30; size: -; J: TRBJ1-1
CDR3: CASKEGLLSKQETQYF; V: TRBV27; size: -; J: TRBJ2-5